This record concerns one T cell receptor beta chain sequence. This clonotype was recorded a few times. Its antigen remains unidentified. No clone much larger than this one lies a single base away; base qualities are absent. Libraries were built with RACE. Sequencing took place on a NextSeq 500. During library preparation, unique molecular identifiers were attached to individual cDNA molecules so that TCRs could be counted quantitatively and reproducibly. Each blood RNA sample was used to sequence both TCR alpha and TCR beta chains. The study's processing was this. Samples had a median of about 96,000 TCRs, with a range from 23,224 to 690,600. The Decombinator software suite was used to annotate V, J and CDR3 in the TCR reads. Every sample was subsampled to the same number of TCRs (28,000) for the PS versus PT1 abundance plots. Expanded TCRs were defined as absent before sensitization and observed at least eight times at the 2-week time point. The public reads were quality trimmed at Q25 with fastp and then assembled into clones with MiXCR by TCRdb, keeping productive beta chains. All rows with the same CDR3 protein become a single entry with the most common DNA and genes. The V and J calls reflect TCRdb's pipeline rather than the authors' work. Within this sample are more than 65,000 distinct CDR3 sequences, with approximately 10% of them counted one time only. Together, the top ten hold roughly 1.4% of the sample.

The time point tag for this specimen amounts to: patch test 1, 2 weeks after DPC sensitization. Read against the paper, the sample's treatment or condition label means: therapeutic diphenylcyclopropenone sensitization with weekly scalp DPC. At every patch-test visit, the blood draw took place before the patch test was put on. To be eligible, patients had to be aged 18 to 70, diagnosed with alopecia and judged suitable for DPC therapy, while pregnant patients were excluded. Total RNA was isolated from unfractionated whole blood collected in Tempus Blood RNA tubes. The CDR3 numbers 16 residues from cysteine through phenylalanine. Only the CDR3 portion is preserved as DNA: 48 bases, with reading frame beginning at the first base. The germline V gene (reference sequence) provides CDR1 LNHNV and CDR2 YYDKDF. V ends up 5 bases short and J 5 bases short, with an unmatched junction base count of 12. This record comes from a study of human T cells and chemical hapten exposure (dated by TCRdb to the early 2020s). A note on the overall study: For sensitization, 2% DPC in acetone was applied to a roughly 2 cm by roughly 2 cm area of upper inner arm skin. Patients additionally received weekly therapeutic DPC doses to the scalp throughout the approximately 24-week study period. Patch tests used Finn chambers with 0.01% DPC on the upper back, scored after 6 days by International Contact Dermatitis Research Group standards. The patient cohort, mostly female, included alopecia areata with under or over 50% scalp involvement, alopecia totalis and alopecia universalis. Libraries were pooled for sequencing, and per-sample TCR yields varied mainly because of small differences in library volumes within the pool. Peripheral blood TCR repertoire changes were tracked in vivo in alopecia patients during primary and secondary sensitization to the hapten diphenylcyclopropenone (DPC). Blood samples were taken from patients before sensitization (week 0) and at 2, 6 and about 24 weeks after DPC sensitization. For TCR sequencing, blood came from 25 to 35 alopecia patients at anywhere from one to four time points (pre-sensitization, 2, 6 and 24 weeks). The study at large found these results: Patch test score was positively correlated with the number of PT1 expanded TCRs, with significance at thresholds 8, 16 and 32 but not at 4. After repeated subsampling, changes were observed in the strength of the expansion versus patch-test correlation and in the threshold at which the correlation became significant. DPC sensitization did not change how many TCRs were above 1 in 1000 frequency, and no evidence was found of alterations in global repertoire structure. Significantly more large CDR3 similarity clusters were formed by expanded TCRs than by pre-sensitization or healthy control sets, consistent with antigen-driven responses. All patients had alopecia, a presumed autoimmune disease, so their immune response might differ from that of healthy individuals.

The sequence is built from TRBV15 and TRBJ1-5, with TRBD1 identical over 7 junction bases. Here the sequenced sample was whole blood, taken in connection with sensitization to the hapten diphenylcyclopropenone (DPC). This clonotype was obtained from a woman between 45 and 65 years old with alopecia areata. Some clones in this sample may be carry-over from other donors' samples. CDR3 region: CATSPRPTGTYQPQHF. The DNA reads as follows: TGTGCCACCAGCCCCCGACCGACAGGGACTTATCAGCCCCAGCATTTT.